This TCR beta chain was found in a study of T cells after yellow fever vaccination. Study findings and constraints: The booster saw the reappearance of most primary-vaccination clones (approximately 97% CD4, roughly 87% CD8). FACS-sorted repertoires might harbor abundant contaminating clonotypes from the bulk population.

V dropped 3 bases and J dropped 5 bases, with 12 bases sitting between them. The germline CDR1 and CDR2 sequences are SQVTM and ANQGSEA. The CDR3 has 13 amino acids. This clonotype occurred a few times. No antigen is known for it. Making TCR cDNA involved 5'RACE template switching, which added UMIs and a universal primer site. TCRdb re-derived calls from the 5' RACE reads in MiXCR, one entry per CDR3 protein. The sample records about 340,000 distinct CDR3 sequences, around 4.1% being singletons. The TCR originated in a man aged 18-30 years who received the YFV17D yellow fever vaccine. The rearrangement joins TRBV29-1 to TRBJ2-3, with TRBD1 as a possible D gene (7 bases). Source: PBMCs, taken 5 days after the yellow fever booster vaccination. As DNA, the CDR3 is TGCAGCGTTGAGAGGGGGCGGGGAGATACGCAGTATTTT. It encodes CSVERGRGDTQYF.